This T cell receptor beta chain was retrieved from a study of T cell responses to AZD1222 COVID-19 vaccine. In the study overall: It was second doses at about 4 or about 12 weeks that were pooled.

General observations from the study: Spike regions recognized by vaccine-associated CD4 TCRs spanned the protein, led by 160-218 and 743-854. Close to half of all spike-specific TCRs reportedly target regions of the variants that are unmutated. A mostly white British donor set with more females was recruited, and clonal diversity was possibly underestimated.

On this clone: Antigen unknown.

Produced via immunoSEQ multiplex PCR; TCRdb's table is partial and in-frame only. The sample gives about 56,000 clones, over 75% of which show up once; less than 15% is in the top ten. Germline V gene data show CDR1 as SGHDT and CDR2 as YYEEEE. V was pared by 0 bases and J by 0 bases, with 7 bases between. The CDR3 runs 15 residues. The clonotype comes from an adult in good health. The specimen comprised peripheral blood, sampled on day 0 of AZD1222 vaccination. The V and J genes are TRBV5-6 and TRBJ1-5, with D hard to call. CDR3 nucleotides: TGTGCCAGCAGCTTGGGGGGATATAGCAATCAGCCCCAGCATTTT. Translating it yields CASSLGGYSNQPQHF.